Presented here are 6 T cell receptor beta chains from one specimen sequenced in a study of T cells in Graves' hyperthyroidism and ophthalmopathy. The CDR3 regions of TCR beta were amplified from RNA transcripts. TCR CDR3 regions were first amplified by RT-PCR with HTBI primers. In TCRdb, the multiplex PCR reads were re-called with MiXCR into one record per CDR3 protein. The table shows under 750,000 distinct CDR3 sequences, with 15% to 20% occurring only once. Sequenced input: blood. The receptors were sampled from a woman between 50 and 59 years old with Graves' hyperthyroidism that later progressed to Graves' ophthalmopathy.

The V and J genes are TRBV20-1 and TRBJ2-7; no reliable D call. Germline CDR1 is DFQATT and CDR2 is SNEGSKA (reference sequence). V gave up 1 base and J gave up 0 bases, with 13 bases separating them. The CDR3 consists of 15 residues. The CDR3 DNA reads TGCAGTGCTAGAGTCGACGGTTCGAGCTCCTACGAGCAGTACTTC. Amino acid sequence: CSARVDGSSSYEQYF.

This clonotype has more than one count but fewer than ten. In DNA form, the CDR3 reads TGCAGTGTATTAAGCGGAATCCCTGCAGGCAATCAGCCCCAGCATTTT. As protein: CSVLSGIPAGNQPQHF. This chain links TRBV20-1 with TRBJ1-5, with D unclear. V lost 7 bases and J 2 bases, leaving 21 bases between the germline ends. Germline-derived CDR1 and CDR2 are DFQATT and SNEGSKA (reference sequence). The CDR3 is made up of 16 amino acids.

This clonotype was picked up many times. V gene TRBV5-1 combines with J gene TRBJ2-7, with D perhaps matching TRBD1 (5 bases). The V end lost 4 bases, the J end lost 3 bases, and 17 bases lay between the germline ends. CDR3 size: 15 residues. Germline V gene lookup returns CDR1 SGHRS and CDR2 YFSETQ. Here the CDR3 DNA reads TGCGCCAGCAGCGAATGGGGCCAGACCAACTACGAGCAGTACTTC. Its translation is CASSEWGQTNYEQYF.

This clonotype has more than one count but fewer than ten. The chain is built from TRBV30 and TRBJ2-7; D unresolved. The CDR3 length is 13 residues. Germline assignment: CDR1 GTSNPN and CDR2 SVGIG (reference sequence). V lost 0 bases to trimming and J lost 8 bases, with 14 bases between them. The CDR3 is CAWSVYSPLKQYF. The CDR3 DNA reads TGTGCCTGGAGTGTATACAGTCCCCTCAAGCAGTACTTC.

This clonotype was counted between two and nine times. The chain combines TRBV6-2 or TRBV6-3 with TRBJ1-1, with 9 bases identical to TRBD1. Germline V CDR1 and CDR2: MNHEY, SVGEGT. Trimming cost V 10 bases and J 0 bases; bases outside gene matches: 12. The CDR3 is 16 amino acids. CDR3 region: CATGGTGRAMNTEAFF. CDR3 nucleotide sequence: TGTGCCACAGGGGGGACAGGGAGGGCCATGAACACTGAAGCTTTCTTT.

This chain links TRBV27 with TRBJ1-5, with TRBD1 identical over 11 bases. Germline loops: CDR1 MNHEY, CDR2 SMNVEV (reference sequence). V was pared by 6 bases and J by 2 bases, with 3 bases of the junction left unmatched. CDR3 length: 15 amino acids. The CDR3 reads CASRGTGGGNQPQHF. CDR3 DNA: TGTGCCAGCAGGGGGACAGGGGGGGGCAATCAGCCCCAGCATTTT.